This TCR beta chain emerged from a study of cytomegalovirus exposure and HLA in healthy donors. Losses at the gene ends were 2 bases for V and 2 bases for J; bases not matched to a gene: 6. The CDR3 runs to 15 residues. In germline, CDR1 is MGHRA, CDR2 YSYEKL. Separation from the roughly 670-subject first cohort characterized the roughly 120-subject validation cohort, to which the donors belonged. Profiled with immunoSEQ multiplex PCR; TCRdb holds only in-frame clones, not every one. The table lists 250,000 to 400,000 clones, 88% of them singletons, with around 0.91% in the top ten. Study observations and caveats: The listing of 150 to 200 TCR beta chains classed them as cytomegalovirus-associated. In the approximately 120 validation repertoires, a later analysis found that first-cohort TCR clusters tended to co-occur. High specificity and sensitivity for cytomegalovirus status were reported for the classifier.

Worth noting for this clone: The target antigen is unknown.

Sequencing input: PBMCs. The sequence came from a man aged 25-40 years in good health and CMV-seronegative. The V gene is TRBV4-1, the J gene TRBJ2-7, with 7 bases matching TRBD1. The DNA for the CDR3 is TGCGCCAGCAGCCAATCGGGACAGATTACCTACGAGCAGTACTTC. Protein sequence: CASSQSGQITYEQYF.